The 3 T cell receptor beta chains given below trace back to one sample, sequenced in a study of blood T cell repertoires in COVID-19. Clones were read by immunoSEQ multiplex PCR, and TCRdb kept only the in-frame ones, dropping some. Of approximately 86,000 clones in the sample, about 89% are singletons; the top ten hold under 10%. The sequencing sample was made of peripheral blood. The source is a man in his fifties or sixties with acute or convalescent COVID-19.

Only a few counts were recorded for this clone. The chain couples TRBV6-2 or TRBV6-3 to TRBJ1-5; no firm D call. The ends were cut back, 3 bases at V and 4 bases at J, with 4 bases in the middle. The CDR3 contains 12 residues. Germline V lookup: CDR1 MNHEY, CDR2 SVGEGT. The chain's CDR3 is CASSYLNQPQHF. CDR3 nucleotides: TGTGCCAGCAGTTATTTAAATCAGCCCCAGCATTTT.

The chain has TRBV6-5 and TRBJ1-2, with 7 bases matching TRBD1. The J segment lost 6 bases and the V segment lost 5 bases, leaving 6 bases of the junction unmatched. CDR1 and CDR2 (germline): MNHEY, SVGAGI. The CDR3 is made up of 13 amino acids. CDR3: CASSRGQEDGYTF. Here the CDR3 DNA reads TGTGCCAGCAGTCGAGGACAGGAGGATGGCTACACCTTC.

The V call is TRBV27, the J call TRBJ2-6, with D possibly matching TRBD1 (6 bases). Per the germline V gene, CDR1 is MNHEY and CDR2 is SMNVEV (reference sequence). The CDR3 is 17 residues long. Trimming left V 5 bases short and J 1 base short, with 15 bases between. CDR3 residues: CASSLTTGGSGANVLTF. The CDR3 DNA sequence: TGTGCCAGCAGTCTCACGACAGGCGGGTCTGGGGCCAACGTCCTGACTTTC.